The 6 T cell receptor beta chains in this list originate from one sample, sequenced in a study of identical twins. A single record per CDR3 protein comes from TCRdb applying MiXCR to the 5' RACE reads. The sample yields hundreds of thousands of distinct CDR3 sequences, around 8.3% seen once. In addition, the sample was reused for a study of yellow fever vaccine responses in identical twins.

Sequenced input: PBMCs. The source is a woman aged 18-30 years in good health.

This clonotype has a handful of counts. V is TRBV4-2 and J is TRBJ2-3; 12 nucleotides match TRBD2. CDR1 LGHNA and CDR2 YNFKEQ come from the germline V gene. There are 19 residues in the CDR3. With 1 base clipped from V and 0 bases from J, the junction kept 8 bases outside the gene matches. CDR3 residues: CASSQGSLAGGLSTDTQYF. The CDR3 region has the DNA TGTGCCAGCAGCCAAGGATCCCTAGCGGGGGGGCTTAGCACAGATACGCAGTATTTT.

Comments on this clonotype: This sequence may be a read error, since a much larger clone differs from it by one base. The chain couples TRBV5-1 to TRBJ2-1; 8 nucleotides line up with TRBD1. This CDR3 is 15 amino acids long. V lost 0 bases, J lost 11 bases, and 10 bases stayed unmatched. Looked up from germline, CDR1 is SGHRS and CDR2 is YFSETQ. In nucleotides, the CDR3 is TGCGCCAGCAGCTTGGGGCAGGGGGCGCCGAATAAGCAGTTCTTC. Translated: CASSLGQGAPNKQFF. The full variable domain, rest sourced from reference TRBV5-1 and TRBJ2-1, is KAGVTQTPRYLIKTRGQQVTLSCSPISGHRSVSWYQQTPGQGLQFLFEYFSETQRNKGNFPGRFSGRQFSNSRSEMNVSTLELGDSALYLCASSLGQGAPNKQFFGPGTRLTVL.

This clonotype appeared many times. J is TRBJ2-3 and V is TRBV12-3 or TRBV12-4; D might be TRBD2 (5 bases). This CDR3 is 14 amino acids long. V gave up 5 bases and J gave up 0 bases, with 9 bases separating them. In DNA, the CDR3 is TGTGCCAGCAGTCGTCGGGGTAGCACAGATACGCAGTATTTT. Translated, it gives CASSRRGSTDTQYF.

The table lists this clonotype with a few counts. The DNA for the CDR3 is TGTGCCAGCAGAAAGGCATCTGGGGCCAACGTCCTGACTTTC. Translated, it gives CASRKASGANVLTF. The chain couples TRBV28 to TRBJ2-6; D is uncertain. Germline V gene data show CDR1 as MDHEN and CDR2 as SYDVKM. This CDR3 contains 14 residues. V gave up 6 bases and J gave up 1 base, with 7 bases separating them.

The chain combines TRBV7-2 with TRBJ2-4, with TRBD1 identical over 7 bases. With V trimmed by 5 bases and J by 1 base, 11 bases remained unmatched. Germline lookup yields CDR1 SGHTA and CDR2 FQGNSA. The CDR3 has 17 amino acids. The DNA of the CDR3 is TGTGCCAGCAGCCGAACCCCGGGACAGTGGGCCAAAAACATTCAGTACTTC. Translated: CASSRTPGQWAKNIQYF.

This clonotype was detected only a few times. The chain recombines TRBV24-1 with TRBJ2-3; 10 bases are shared with TRBD1. Trimming took 9 bases from V and 4 from J; bases not matched to a gene: 3. The germline V gene encodes CDR1 KGHDR and CDR2 SFDVKD. CDR3 length: 13 residues. The CDR3 region is CATRDRGPDTQYF. The CDR3 DNA reads TGTGCCACCCGGGACAGGGGTCCAGATACGCAGTATTTT.